Included here is one TCR beta chain sequence, with context. This sample was taken from a study of control samples from healthy donors and cancer patients. This table comes from immunoSEQ multiplex PCR, and its TCRdb copy is limited to in-frame clones, with some not included. The data show 150,000 to 180,000 clones, approximately 94% seen once. This CDR3 contains 17 residues. V was shortened by 2 bases and J by 0 bases, with 17 bases between the two germline ends. Germline loops: CDR1 SGHNT, CDR2 YYREEE (reference sequence). The sample taken for sequencing was blood. The V call is TRBV5-4, the J call TRBJ1-1; no clear D gene. The TCR originated in a man aged 40-49 years in good health. The DNA of the CDR3 is TGTGCCAGCAGCTTTTCCACTATGAACACCCTGAACACTGAAGCTTTCTTT. This encodes CASSFSTMNTLNTEAFF. The variable domain in full, with the rest retrieved from reference TRBV5-4 and TRBJ1-1, is ETGVTQSPTHLIKTRGQQVTLRCSSQSGHNTVSWYQQALGQGPQFIFQYYREEENGRGNFPPRFSGLQFPNYSSELNVNALELDDSALYLCASSFSTMNTLNTEAFFGQGTRLTVV.